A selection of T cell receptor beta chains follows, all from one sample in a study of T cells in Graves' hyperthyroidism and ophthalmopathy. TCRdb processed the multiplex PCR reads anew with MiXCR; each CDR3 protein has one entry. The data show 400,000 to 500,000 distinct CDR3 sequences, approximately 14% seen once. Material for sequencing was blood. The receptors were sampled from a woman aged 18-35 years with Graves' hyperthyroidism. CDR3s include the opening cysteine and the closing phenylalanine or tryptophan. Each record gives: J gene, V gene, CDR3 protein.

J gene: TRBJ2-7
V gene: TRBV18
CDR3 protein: CASSPSTSGIRAYEQYF

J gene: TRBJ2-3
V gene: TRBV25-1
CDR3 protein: CASSEYRLGLVVPDTQYF

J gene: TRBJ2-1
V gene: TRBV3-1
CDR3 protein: CASSKGASYNEQFF

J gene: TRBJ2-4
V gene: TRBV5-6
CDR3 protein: CASSSLGPKNIQYF

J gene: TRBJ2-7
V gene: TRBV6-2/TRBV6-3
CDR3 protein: CASSPSAGMRDEQYF

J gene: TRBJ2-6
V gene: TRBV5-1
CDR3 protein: CASSQGGPRSSGANVLTF

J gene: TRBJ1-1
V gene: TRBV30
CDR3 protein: CAWSLGGNTEAFF

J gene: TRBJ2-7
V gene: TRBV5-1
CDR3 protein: CASSWGTAYSYEQYF

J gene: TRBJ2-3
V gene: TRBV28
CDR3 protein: CASSFRREDVRTDTQYF

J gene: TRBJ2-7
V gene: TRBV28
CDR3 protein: CASSLWLGSSYEQYF

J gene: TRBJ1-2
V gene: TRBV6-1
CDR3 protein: CASSRQDGTGGWNYGYTF

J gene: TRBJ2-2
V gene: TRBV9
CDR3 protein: CASSVSYTGELFF

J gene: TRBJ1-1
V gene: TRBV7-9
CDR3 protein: CASSLQQGHTEAFF

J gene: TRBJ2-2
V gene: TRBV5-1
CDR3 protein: CASSATQGGVTGELFF

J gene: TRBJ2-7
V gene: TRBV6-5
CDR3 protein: CASSYSVEGDPYEQYF

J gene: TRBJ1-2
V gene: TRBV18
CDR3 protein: CASSPTKDNYGYTF

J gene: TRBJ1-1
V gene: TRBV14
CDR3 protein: CASSQDLGPGPNTEAFF

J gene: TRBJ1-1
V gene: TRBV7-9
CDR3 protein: CASSPTGPPGLGAFF

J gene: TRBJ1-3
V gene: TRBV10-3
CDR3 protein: CAAVGSGNTIYF

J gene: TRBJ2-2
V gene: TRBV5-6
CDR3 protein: CASSTVGLRDTGELFF

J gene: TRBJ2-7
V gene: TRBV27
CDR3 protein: CASSKREGATKQYF

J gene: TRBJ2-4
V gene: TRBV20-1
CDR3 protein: CSLFQPLAKSIQYF

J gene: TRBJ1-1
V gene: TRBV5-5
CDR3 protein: CASSLEFRNTEASF

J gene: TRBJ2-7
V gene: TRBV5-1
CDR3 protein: CASSLETGVGEQYF

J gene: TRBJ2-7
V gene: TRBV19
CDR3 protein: CASSWALDYEQYF

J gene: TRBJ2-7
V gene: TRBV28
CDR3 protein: CASSFREAAYEQYF

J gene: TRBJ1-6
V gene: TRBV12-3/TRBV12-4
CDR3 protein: CASSGGEGVNSPLHF

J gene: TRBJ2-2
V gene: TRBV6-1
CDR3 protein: CASSAMTETGELFF

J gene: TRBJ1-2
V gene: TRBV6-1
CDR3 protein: CASRGLNRWDGYTF

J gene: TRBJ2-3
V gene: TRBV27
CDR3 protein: CASSHISGSGTDTQYF

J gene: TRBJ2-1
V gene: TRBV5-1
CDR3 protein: CASSFDPSYNEQFF

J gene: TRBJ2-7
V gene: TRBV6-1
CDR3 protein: CASGQAYEQYF

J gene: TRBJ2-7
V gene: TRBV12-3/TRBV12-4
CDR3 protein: CASKTGHGEQYF

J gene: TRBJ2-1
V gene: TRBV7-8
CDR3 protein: CASSTTGGNEQFF

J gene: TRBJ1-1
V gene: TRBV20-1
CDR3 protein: CSARGYRGRGTEAFF

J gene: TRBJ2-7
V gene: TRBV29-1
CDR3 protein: CSVGREGSYEQYF

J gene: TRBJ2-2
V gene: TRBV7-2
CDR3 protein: CASSRLGTHTNTGELFF

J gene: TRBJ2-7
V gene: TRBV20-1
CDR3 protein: CSGEGAYEQYF

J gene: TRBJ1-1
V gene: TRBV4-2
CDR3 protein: CASSQGYRDRTEAFF

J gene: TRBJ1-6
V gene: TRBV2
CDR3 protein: CASSERLSSYNSPLHF

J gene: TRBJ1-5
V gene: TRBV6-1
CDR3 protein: CASTQLAGDQPQHF

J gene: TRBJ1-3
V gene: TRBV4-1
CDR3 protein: CASSQGRVGWSGNTIYF

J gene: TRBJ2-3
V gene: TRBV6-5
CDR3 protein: CASSYRLQTDTQYF

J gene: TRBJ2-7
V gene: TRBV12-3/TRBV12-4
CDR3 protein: CASSSGRASSYEQYF

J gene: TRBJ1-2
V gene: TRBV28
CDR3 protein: CASSSGVTNYGYTF

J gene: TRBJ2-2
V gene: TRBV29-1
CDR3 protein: CSVEDRSLTGELFF

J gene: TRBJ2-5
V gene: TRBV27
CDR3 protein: CASSSGTSGRTQYF

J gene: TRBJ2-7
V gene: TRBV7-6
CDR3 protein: CASSLGRGQDYEQYF

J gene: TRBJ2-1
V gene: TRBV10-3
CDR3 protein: CAISESPNEQFF

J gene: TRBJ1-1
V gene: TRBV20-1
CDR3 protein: CSASRDVPEAFF

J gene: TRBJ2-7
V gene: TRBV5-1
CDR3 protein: CASSLASSGEQYF

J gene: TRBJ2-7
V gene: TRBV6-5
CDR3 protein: CASSYGGAGGISYEQYF

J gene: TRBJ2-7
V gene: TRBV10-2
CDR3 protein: CASGSGTGLYEQYF

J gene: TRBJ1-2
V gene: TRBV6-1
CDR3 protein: CASSETRGRGYTF

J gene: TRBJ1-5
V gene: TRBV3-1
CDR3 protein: CASSLNRGSQPQHF

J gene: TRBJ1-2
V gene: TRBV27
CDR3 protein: CASSFAGVNYGYTF

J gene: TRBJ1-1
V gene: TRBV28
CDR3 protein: CASSLFPLRGNTEAFF

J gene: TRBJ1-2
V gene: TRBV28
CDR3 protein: CASSSTLQRDYGYTF

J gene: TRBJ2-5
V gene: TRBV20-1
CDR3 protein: CSARDPRTGKETQYF